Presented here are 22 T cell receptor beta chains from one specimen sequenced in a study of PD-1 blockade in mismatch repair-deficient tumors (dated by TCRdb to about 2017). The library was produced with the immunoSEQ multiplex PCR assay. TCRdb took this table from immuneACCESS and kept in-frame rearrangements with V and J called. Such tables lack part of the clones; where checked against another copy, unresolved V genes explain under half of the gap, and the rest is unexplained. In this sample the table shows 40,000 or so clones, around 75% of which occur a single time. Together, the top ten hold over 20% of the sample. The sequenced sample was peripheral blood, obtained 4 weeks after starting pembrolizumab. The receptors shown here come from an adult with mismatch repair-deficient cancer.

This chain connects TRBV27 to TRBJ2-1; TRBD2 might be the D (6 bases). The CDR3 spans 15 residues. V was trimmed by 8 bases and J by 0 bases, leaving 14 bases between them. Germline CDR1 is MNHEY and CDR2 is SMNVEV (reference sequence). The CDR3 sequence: CASGVLEGSYNEQFF. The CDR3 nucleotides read TGTGCCAGCGGGGTATTGGAGGGCTCCTACAATGAGCAGTTCTTC.

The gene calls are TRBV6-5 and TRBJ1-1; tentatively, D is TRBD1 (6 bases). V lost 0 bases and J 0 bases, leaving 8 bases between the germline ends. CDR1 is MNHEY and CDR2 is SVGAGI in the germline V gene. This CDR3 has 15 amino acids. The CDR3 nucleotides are TGTGCCAGCAGTTACTCGAGGGGGGTGAACACTGAAGCTTTCTTT. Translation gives CASSYSRGVNTEAFF.

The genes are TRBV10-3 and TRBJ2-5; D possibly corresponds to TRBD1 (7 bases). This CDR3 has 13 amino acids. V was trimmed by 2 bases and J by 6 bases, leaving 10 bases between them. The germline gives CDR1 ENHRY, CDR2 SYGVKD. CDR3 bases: TGTGCCATCAGTGAGCAGGGGGGAAAGACCCAGTACTTC. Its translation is CAISEQGGKTQYF.

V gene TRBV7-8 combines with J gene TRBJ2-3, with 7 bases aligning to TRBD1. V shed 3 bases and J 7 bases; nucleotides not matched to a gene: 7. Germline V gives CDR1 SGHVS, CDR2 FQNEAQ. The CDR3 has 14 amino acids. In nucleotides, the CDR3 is TGTGCCAGCAGCTTTACGATACAGGGGAATACGCAGTATTTT. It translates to CASSFTIQGNTQYF.

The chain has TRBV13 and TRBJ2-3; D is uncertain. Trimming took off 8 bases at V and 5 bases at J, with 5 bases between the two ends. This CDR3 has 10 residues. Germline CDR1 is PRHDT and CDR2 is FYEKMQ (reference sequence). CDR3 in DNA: TGTGCCAGCCGAAAAGATACGCAGTATTTT. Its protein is CASRKDTQYF.

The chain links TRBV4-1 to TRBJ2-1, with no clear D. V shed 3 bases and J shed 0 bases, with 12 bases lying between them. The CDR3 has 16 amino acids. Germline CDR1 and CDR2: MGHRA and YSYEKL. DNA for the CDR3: TGCGCCAGCAGCCAGCTAGGACGGAGCTCCTACAATGAGCAGTTCTTC. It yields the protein CASSQLGRSSYNEQFF.

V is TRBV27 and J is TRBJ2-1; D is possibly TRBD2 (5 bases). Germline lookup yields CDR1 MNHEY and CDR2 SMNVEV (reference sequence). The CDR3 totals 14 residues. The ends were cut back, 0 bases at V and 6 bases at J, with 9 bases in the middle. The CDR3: CASSLSGSLNEQFF. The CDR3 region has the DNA TGTGCCAGCAGTTTATCGGGGAGCCTCAATGAGCAGTTCTTC.

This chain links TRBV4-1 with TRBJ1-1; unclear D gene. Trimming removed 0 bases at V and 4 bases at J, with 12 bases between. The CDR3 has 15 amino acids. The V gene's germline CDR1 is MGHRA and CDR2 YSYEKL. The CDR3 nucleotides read TGCGCCAGCAGCCAAGATTTGGGTCTACGCACTGAAGCTTTCTTT. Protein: CASSQDLGLRTEAFF.

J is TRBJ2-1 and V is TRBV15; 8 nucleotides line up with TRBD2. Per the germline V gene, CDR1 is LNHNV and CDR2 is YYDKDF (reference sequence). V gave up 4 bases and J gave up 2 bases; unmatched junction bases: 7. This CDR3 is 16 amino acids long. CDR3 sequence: CATSTIAGPTYNEQFF. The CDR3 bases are TGTGCCACCAGCACTATAGCGGGACCAACCTACAATGAGCAGTTCTTC.

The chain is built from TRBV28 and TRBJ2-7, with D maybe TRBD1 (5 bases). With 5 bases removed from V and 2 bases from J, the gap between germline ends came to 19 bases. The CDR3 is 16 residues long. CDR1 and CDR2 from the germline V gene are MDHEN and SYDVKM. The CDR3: CASSHWTPHLAYEQYF. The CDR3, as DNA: TGTGCCAGCAGTCACTGGACACCTCACCTCGCCTACGAGCAGTACTTC.

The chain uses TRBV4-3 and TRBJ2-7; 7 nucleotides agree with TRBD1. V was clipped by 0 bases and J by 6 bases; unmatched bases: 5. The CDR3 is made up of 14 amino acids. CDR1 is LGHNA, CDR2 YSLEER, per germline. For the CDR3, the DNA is TGCGCCAGCAGCCAAGAACAGGGGCCTTTCGAGCAGTACTTC. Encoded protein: CASSQEQGPFEQYF.

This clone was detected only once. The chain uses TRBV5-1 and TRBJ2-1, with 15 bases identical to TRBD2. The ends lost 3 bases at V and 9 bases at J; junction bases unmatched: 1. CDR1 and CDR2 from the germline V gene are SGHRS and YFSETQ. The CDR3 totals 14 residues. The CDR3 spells CASSSGLAGGEQFF. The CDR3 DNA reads TGCGCCAGCAGCTCGGGACTAGCGGGAGGTGAGCAGTTCTTC.

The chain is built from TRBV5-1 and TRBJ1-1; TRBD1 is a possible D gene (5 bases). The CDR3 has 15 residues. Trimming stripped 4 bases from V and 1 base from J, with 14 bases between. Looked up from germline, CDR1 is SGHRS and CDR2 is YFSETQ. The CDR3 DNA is TGCGCCAGCAGCCCCTTCTGGGGGAAGAACACTGAAGCTTTCTTT. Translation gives CASSPFWGKNTEAFF.

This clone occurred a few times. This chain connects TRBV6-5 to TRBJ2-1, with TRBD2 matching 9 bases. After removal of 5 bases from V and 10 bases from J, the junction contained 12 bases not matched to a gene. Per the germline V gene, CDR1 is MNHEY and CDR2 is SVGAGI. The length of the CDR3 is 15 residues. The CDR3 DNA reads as TGTGCCAGCAGTCCCCACTTAGCGGGAGTAGAGGAGCAGTTCTTC. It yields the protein CASSPHLAGVEEQFF.

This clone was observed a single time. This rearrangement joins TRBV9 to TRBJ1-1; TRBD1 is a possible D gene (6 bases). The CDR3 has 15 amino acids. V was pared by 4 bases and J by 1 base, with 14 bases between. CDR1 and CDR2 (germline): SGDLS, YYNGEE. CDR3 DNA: TGTGCCAGCAGCCTATCCGGGACACAGAACACTGAAGCTTTCTTT. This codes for CASSLSGTQNTEAFF.

The CDR3 DNA is TGCAGTGCTCTCGCATACGAGCAGTACTTC. Translated, it gives CSALAYEQYF. The chain employs TRBV20-1 and TRBJ2-7; D uncertain. Germline CDR1 reads DFQATT; CDR2 reads SNEGSKA (reference sequence). The V and J ends lost 5 bases and 4 bases respectively, with 6 bases between them. This CDR3 has 10 residues.

CDR3 in amino acids: CSVEWRANEKLFF. The CDR3 bases are TGCAGCGTTGAATGGCGGGCTAATGAAAAACTGTTTTTT. This chain joins TRBV29-1 and TRBJ1-4; D unresolved. Between the trimmed V and J ends, which lost 2 bases and 3 bases, there was a span of 7 bases. The CDR3 is made up of 13 amino acids. Germline lookup yields CDR1 SQVTM and CDR2 ANQGSEA.

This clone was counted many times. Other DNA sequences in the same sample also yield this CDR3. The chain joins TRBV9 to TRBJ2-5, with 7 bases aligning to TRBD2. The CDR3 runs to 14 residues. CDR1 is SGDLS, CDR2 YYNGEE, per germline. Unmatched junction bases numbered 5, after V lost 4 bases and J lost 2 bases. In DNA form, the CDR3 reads TGTGCCAGCAGCCCTCGGGACTATCAAGAGACCCAGTACTTC. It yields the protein CASSPRDYQETQYF. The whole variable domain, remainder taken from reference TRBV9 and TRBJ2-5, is DSGVTQTPKHLITATGQRVTLRCSPRSGDLSVYWYQQSLDQGLQFLIQYYNGEERAKGNILERFSAQQFPDLHSELNLSSLELGDSALYFCASSPRDYQETQYFGPGTRLLVL.

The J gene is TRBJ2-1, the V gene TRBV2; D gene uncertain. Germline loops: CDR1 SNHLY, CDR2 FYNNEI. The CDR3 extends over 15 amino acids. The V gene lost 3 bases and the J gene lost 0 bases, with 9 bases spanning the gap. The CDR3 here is CASSDRLVSYNEQFF. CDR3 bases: TGTGCCAGCAGTGATCGGTTAGTCTCCTACAATGAGCAGTTCTTC.

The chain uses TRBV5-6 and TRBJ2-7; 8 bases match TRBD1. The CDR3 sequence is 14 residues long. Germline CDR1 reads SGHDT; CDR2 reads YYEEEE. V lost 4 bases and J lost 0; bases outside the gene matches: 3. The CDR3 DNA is TGTGCCAGCAGCGCGGGACAGGCCTCCTACGAGCAGTACTTC. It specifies CASSAGQASYEQYF.

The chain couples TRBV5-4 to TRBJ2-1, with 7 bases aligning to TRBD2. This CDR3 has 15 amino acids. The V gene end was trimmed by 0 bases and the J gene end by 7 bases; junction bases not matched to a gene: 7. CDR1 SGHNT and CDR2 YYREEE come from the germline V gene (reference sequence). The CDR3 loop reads CASSLVASGSNEQFF. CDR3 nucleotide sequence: TGTGCCAGCAGCTTGGTGGCTAGCGGATCAAATGAGCAGTTCTTC.

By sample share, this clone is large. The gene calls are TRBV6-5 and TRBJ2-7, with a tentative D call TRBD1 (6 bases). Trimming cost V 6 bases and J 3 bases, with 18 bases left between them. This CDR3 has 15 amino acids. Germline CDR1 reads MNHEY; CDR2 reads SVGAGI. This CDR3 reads CASSKTGTNNYEQYF. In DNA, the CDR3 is TGTGCCAGCAGCAAGACCGGGACAAACAACTACGAGCAGTACTTC.